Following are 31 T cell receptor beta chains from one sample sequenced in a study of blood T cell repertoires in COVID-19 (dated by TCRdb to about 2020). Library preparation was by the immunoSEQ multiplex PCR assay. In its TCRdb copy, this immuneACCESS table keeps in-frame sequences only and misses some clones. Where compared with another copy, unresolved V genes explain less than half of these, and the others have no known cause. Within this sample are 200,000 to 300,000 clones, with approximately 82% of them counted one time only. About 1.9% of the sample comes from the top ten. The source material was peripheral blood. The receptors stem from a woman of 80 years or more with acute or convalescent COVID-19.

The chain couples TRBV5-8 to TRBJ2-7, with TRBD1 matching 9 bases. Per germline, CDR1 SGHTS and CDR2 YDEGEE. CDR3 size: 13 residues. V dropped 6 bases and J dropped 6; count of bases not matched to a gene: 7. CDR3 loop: CASIKNRGLEQYF. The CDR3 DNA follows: TGTGCCAGCATCAAAAACAGGGGGCTCGAGCAGTACTTC. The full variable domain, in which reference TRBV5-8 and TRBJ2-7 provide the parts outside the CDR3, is EAGVTQSPTHLIKTRGQQATLRCSPISGHTSVYWYQQALGLGLQFLLWYDEGEERNRGNFPPRFSGRQFPNYSSELNVNALELEDSALYLCASIKNRGLEQYFGPGTRLTVT.

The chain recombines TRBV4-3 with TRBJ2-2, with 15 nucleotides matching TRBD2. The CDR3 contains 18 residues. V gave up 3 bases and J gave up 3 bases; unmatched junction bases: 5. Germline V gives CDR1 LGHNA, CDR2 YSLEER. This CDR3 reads CASSQGTSGGLYTGELFF. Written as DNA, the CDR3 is TGCGCCAGCAGCCAGGGGACTAGCGGGGGGCTTTACACCGGGGAGCTGTTTTTT.

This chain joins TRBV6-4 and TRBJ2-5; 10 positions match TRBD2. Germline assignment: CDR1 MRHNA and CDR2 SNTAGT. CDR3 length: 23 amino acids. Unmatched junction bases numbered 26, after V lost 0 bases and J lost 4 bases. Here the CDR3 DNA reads TGTGCCAGCAGTGACTCGTTCTTCGCTAGCGGGAGATCCTGCATCCACAATCGAGAGACCCAGTACTTC. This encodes CASSDSFFASGRSCIHNRETQYF.

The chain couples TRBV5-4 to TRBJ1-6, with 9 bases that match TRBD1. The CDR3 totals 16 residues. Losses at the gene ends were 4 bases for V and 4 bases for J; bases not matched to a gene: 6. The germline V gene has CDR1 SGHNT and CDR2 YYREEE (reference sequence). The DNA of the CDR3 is TGTGCCAGCAGCGGGACAGGGCGGGGATATAATTCACCCCTCCACTTT. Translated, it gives CASSGTGRGYNSPLHF.

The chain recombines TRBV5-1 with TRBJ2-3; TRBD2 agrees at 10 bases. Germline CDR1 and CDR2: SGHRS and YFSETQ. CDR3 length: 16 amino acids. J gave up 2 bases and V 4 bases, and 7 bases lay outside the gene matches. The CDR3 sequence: CASSAGGLAATDTQYF. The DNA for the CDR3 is TGCGCCAGCAGCGCCGGCGGACTAGCGGCCACAGATACGCAGTATTTT.

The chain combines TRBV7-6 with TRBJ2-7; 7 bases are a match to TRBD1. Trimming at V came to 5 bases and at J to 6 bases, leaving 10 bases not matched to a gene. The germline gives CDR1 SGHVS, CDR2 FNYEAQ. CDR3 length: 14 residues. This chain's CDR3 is CASSKRQGLAEQYF. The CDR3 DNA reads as TGTGCCAGCAGCAAACGACAGGGTTTGGCCGAGCAGTACTTC.

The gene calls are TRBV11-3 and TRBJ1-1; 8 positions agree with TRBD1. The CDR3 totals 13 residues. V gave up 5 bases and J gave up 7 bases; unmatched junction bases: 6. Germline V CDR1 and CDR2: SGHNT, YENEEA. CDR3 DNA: TGTGCCAGCAGCCTCCGGACAGGGCATGAAGCTTTCTTT. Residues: CASSLRTGHEAFF.

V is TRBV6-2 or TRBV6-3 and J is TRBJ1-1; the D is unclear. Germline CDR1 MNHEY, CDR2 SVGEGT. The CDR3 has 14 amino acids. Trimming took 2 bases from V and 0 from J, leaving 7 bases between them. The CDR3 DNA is TGTGCCAGCAGTTACGGCACAATGAACACTGAAGCTTTCTTT. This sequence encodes CASSYGTMNTEAFF.

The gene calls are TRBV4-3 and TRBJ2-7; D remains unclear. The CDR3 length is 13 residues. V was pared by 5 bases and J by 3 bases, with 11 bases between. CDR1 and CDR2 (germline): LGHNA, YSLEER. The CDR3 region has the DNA TGCGCCAGCAGCAGCGCAACCAACTACGAGCAGTACTTC. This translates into CASSSATNYEQYF.

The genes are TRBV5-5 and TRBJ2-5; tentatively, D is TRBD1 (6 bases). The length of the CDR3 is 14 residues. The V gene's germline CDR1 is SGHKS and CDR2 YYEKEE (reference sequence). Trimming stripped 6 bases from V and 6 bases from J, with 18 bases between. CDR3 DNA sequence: TGTGCCAGCACCTCCTTAGACAGGCTGAAGACCCAGTACTTC. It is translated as CASTSLDRLKTQYF.

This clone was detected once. CDR3 sequence: CASRNSRGAGTEAFF. CDR3 DNA sequence: TGTGCCAGCAGGAATAGCCGGGGGGCCGGGACTGAAGCTTTCTTT. This sequence joins TRBV2 and TRBJ1-1; tentative D call: TRBD1 (6 bases). The CDR3 sequence is 15 residues long. Looked up from germline, CDR1 is SNHLY and CDR2 is FYNNEI. With 6 bases removed from V and 5 bases from J, the gap between germline ends came to 19 bases.

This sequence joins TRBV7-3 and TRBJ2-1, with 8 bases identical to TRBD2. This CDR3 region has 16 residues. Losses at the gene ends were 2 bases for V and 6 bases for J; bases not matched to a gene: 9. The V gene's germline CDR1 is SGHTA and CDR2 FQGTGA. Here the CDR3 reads CASSLGSGARANEQFF. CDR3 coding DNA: TGTGCCAGCAGCTTAGGTAGCGGGGCTCGAGCCAATGAGCAGTTCTTC.

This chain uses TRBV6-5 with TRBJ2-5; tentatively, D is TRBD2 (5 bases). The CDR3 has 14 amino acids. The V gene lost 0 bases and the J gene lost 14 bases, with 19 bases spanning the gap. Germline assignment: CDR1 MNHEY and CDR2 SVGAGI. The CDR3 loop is CASSYSMAGGRTYF. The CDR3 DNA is TGTGCCAGCAGTTACTCGATGGCAGGCGGGCGAACATACTTC.

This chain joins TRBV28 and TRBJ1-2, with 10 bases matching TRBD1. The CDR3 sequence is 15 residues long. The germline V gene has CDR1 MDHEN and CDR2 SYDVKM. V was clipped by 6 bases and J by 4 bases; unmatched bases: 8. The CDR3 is CASSLDRGSLYGYTF. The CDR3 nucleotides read TGTGCCAGCAGCCTGGACAGGGGGTCTCTCTATGGCTACACCTTC.

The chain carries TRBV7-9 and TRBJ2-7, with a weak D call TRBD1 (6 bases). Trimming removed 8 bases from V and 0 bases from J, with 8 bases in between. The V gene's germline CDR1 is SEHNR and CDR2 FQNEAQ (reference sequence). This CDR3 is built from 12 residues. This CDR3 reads CASGDISYEQYF. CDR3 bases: TGTGCCAGCGGGGACATCTCCTACGAGCAGTACTTC. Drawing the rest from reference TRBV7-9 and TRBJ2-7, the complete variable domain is DTGVSQNPRHKITKRGQNVTFRCDPISEHNRLYWYRQTLGQGPEFLTYFQNEAQLEKSRLLSDRFSAERPKGSFSTLEIQRTEQGDSAMYLCASGDISYEQYFGPGTRLTVT.

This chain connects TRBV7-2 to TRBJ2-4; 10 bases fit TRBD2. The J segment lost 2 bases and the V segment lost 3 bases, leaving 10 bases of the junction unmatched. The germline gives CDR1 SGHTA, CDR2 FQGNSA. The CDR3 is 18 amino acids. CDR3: CASSFVLAGGTSKNIQYF. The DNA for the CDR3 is TGTGCCAGCAGCTTCGTTTTAGCGGGGGGCACCTCCAAAAACATTCAGTACTTC.

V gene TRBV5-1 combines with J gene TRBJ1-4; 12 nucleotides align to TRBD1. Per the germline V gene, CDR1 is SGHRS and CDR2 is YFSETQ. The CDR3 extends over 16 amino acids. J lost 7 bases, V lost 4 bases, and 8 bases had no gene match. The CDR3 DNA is TGCGCCAGCAGCCTGGGACAGGGGGCGAGAGGTGAAAAACTGTTTTTT. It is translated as CASSLGQGARGEKLFF.

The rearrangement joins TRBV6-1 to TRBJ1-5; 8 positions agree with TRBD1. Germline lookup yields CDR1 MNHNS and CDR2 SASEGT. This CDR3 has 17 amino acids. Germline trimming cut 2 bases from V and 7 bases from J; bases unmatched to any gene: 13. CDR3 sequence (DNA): TGTGCCAGCAGTGAACCCCGGCAGGGGGCGCGTCTCCAGCCCCAGCATTTT. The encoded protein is CASSEPRQGARLQPQHF.

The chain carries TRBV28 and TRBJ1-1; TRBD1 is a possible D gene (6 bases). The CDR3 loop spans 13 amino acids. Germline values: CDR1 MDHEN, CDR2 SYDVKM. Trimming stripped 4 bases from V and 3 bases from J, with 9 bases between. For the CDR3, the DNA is TGTGCCAGCAGTTCAGGGGAACACACTGAAGCTTTCTTT. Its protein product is CASSSGEHTEAFF.

The CDR3: CASSIAGRSYNEQFF. Here the CDR3 DNA reads TGTGCCAGCAGCATAGCGGGGAGATCCTACAATGAGCAGTTCTTC. This rearrangement joins TRBV5-8 to TRBJ2-1, with 8 bases fitting TRBD2. Germline V CDR1 and CDR2: SGHTS, YDEGEE. J was trimmed by 1 base and V by 4 bases; bases with no gene match: 4. This CDR3 region has 15 residues.

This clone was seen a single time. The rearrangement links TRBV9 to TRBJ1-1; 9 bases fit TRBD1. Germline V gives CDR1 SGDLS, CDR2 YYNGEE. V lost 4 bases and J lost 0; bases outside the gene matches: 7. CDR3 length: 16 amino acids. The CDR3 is CASSTRDRALNTEAFF. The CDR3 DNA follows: TGTGCCAGCAGCACTCGGGACAGGGCCTTGAACACTGAAGCTTTCTTT.

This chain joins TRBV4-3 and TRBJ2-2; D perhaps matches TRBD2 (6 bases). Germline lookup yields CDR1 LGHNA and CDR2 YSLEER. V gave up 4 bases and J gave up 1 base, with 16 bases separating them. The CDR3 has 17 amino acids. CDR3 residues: CASSLRAGIRNTGELFF. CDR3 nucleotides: TGCGCCAGCAGCCTTCGGGCGGGAATAAGGAACACCGGGGAGCTGTTTTTT.

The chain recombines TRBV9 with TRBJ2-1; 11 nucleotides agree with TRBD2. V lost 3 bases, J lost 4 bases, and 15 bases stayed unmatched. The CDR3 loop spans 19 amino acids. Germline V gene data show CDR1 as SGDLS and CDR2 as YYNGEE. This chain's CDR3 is CASSGQTSGSLRRYNEQFF. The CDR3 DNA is TGTGCCAGCAGCGGACAAACTAGCGGGAGCCTACGACGTTACAATGAGCAGTTCTTC.

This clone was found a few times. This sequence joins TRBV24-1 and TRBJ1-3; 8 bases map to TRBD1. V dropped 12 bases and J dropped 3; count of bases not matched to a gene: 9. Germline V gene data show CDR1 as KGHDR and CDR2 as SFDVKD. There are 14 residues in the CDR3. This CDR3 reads CAPQQGAFGNTIYF. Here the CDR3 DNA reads TGTGCCCCGCAGCAGGGGGCTTTTGGAAACACCATATATTTT.

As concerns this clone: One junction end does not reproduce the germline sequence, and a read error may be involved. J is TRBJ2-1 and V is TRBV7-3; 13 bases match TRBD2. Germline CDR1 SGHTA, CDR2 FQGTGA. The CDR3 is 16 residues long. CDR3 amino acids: CASSLTGTSGVTEQFF. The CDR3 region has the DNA TGTGCCAGCAGCCTAACCGGGACTAGCGGGGTCACTGAGCAGTTCTTC.

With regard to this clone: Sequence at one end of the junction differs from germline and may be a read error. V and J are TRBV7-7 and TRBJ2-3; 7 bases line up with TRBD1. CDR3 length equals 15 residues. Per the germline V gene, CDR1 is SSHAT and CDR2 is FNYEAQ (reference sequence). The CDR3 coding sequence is TGTGCTAGCAGCTTAACAGGGGCGGGCACAGATACGCAGTATTTT. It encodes CASSLTGAGTDTQYF.

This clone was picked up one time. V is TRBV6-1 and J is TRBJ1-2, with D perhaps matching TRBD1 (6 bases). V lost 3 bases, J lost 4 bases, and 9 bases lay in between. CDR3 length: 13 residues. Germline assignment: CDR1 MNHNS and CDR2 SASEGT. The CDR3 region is CASSDRGSYGYTF. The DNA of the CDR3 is TGTGCCAGCAGTGACAGGGGAAGCTATGGCTACACCTTC.

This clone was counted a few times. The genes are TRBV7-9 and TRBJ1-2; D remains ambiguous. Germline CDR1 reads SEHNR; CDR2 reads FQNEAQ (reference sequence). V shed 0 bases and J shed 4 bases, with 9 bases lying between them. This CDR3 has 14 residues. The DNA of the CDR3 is TGTGCCAGCAGCTTAGCGAGTAGCCTCTATGGCTACACCTTC. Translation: CASSLASSLYGYTF.

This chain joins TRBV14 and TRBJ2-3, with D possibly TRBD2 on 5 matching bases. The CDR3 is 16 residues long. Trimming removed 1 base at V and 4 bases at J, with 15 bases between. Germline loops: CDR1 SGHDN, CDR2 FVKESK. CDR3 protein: CASSQGSLAGADTQYF. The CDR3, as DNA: TGTGCCAGCAGCCAAGGAAGCCTAGCCGGGGCAGATACGCAGTATTTT.

The CDR3 DNA reads TGTGCCAGTAGGGATTTTGGCAGGGCTCACACTGAAGCTTTCTTT. Amino acid sequence: CASRDFGRAHTEAFF. The V and J genes are TRBV19 and TRBJ1-1, with a tentative D call TRBD1 (5 bases). The CDR3 consists of 15 residues. V lost 6 bases and J lost 3, with 17 bases in between. CDR1 is LNHDA and CDR2 is SQIVND in the germline V gene (reference sequence).

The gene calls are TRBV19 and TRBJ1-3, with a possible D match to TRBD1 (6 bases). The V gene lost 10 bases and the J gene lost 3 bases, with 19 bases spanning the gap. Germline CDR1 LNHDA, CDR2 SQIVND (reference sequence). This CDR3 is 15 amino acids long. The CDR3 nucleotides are TGTGCCACCACCCACAGGGAGTTTCTTGGAAACACCATATATTTT. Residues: CATTHREFLGNTIYF.